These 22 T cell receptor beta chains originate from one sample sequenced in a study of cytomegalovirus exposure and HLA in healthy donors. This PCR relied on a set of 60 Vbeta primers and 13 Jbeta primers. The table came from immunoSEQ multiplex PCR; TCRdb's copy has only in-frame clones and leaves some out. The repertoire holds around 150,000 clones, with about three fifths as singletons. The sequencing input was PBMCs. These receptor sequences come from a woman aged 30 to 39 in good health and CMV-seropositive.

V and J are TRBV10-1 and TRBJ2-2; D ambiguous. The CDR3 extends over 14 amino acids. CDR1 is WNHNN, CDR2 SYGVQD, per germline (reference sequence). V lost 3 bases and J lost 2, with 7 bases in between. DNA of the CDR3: TGCGCCAGCAGTGAAAACTACAACACCGGGGAGCTGTTTTTT. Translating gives CASSENYNTGELFF.

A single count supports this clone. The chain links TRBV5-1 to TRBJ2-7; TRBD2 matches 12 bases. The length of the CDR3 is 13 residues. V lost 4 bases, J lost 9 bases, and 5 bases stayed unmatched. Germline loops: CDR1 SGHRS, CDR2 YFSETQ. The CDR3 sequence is CASSTGLAGRQYF. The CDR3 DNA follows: TGCGCCAGCAGCACAGGACTAGCGGGGAGGCAGTACTTC.

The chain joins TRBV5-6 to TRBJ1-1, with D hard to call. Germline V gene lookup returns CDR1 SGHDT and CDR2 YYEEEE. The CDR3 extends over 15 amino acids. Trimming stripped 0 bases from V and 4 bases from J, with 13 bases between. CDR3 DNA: TGTGCCAGCAGCTTGGATCCCGAGGGCGGCACTGAAGCTTTCTTT. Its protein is CASSLDPEGGTEAFF.

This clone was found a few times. CDR3 sequence: CASRAGTGYNEQFF. The CDR3 nucleotides read TGTGCCAGCAGAGCAGGGACAGGGTACAATGAGCAGTTCTTC. The chain has TRBV6-1 and TRBJ2-1; TRBD1 matches at 9 bases. This CDR3 contains 14 residues. V lost 6 bases, J lost 4 bases, and 4 bases stayed unmatched. The germline gives CDR1 MNHNS, CDR2 SASEGT.

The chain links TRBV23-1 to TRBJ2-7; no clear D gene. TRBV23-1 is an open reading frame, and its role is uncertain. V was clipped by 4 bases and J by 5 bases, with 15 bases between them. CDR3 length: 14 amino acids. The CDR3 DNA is TGCGCCAGCAGTCTTACCCGATGGCTTGACGAGCAGTACTTC. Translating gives CASSLTRWLDEQYF.

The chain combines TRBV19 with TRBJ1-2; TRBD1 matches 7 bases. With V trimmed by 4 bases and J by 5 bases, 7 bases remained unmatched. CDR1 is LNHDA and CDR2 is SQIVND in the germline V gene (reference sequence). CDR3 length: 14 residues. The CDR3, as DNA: TGTGCCAGTAGTACTGTGGGACAGAATTATGGCTACACCTTC. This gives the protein CASSTVGQNYGYTF.

CDR3: CASSDRGYTEAFF. The DNA of the CDR3 is TGTGCCAGCAGTGATAGAGGGTACACTGAAGCTTTCTTT. V gene TRBV2 combines with J gene TRBJ1-1; D uncertain. The germline CDR1 and CDR2 sequences are SNHLY and FYNNEI. The V end was cut by 3 bases, the J end by 3 bases, with 8 bases between. The CDR3 spans 13 residues.

The CDR3 spells CASRGGTTDTQYF. The CDR3 region has the DNA TGTGCCAGCAGGGGGGGGACAACAGATACGCAGTATTTT. The rearrangement uses TRBV2 and TRBJ2-3; TRBD2 is a possible D gene (7 bases). Germline CDR1 is SNHLY and CDR2 is FYNNEI. This CDR3 contains 13 residues. The ends were cut back, 6 bases at V and 3 bases at J, with 10 bases in the middle.

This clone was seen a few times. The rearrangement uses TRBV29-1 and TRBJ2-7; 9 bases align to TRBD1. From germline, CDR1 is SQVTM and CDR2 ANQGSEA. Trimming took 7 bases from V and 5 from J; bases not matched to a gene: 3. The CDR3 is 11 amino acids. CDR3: CSGRTGDEQYF. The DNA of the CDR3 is TGCAGCGGACGGACAGGGGACGAGCAGTACTTC.

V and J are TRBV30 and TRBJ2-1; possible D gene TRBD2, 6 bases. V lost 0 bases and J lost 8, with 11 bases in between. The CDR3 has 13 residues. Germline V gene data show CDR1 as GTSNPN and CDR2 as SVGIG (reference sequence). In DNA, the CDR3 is TGTGCCTGGAGTGTATGGGGCGGGGATGAGCAGTTCTTC. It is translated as CAWSVWGGDEQFF.

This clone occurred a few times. This CDR3 reads CASTTTGEKLFF. Here the CDR3 DNA reads TGTGCCAGCACCACAACCGGGGAAAAACTGTTTTTT. The chain employs TRBV2 and TRBJ1-4; D not resolved. The CDR3 has 12 residues. Germline CDR1 SNHLY, CDR2 FYNNEI. V was cut by 7 bases and J by 8 bases, with 11 bases left in between.

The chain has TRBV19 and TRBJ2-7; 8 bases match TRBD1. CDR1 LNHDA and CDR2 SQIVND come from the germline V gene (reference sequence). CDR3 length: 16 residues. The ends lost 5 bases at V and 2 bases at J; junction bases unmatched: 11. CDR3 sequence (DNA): TGTGCCAGTAGTGCGGACAGGGTAGAAGGGCCCTACGAGCAGTACTTC. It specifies CASSADRVEGPYEQYF. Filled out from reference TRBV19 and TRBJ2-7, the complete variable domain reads DGGITQSPKYLFRKEGQNVTLSCEQNLNHDAMYWYRQDPGQGLRLIYYSQIVNDFQKGDIAEGYSVSREKKESFPLTVTSAQKNPTAFYLCASSADRVEGPYEQYFGPGTRLTVT.

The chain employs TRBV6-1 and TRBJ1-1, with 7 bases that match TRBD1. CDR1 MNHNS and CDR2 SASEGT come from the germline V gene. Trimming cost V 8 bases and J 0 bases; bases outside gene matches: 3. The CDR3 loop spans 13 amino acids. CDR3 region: CASQGQMNTEAFF. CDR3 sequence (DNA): TGTGCCAGCCAGGGACAGATGAACACTGAAGCTTTCTTT.

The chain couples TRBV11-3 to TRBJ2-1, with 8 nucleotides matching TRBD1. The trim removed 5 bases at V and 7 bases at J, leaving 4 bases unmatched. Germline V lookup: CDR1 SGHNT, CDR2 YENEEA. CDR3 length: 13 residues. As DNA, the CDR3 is TGTGCCAGCAGCCCGACAGGGGTAAATGAGCAGTTCTTC. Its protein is CASSPTGVNEQFF.

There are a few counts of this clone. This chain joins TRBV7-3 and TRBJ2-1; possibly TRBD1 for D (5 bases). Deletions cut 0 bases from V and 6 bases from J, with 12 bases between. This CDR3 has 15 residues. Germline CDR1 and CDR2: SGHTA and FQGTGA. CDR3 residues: CASSLTSYRFNEQFF. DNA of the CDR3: TGTGCCAGCAGCTTAACATCATACAGGTTCAATGAGCAGTTCTTC.

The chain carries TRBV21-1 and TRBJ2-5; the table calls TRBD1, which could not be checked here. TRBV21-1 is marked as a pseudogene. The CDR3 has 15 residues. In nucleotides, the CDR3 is TGTGCCAGCAGCAAAGTGTCGCAGGGCCAAGAGACCCAGTACTTC. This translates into CASSKVSQGQETQYF.

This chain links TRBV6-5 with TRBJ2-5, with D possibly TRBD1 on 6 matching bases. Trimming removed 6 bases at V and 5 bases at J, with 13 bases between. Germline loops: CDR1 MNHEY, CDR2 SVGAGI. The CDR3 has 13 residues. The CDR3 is CASSTQGAETQYF. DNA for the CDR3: TGTGCCAGCAGCACACAGGGAGCGGAGACCCAGTACTTC.

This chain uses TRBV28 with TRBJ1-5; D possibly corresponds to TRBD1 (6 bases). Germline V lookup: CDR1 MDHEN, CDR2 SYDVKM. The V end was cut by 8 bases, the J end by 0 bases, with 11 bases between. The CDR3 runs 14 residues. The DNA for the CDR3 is TGTGCCAGCCACAGGACAGATAGCAATCAGCCCCAGCATTTT. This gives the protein CASHRTDSNQPQHF.

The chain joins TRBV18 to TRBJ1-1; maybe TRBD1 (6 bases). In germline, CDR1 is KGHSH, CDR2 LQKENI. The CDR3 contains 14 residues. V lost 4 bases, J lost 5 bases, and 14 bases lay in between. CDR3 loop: CASSLSQGRTEAFF. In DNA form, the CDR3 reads TGTGCCAGCTCACTCTCACAGGGAAGGACTGAAGCTTTCTTT.

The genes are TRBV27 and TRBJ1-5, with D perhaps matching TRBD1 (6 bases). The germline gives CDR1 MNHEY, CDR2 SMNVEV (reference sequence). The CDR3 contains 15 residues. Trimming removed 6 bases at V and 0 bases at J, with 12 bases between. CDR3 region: CASRPTGLSNQPQHF. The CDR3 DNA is TGTGCCAGCAGGCCGACAGGACTTAGCAATCAGCCCCAGCATTTT.

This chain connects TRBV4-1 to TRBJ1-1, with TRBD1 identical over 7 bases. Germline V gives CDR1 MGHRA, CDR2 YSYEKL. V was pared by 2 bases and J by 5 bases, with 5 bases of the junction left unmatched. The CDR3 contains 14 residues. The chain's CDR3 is CASSQKNRGTEAFF. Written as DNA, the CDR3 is TGCGCCAGCAGCCAAAAAAACAGGGGAACTGAAGCTTTCTTT.

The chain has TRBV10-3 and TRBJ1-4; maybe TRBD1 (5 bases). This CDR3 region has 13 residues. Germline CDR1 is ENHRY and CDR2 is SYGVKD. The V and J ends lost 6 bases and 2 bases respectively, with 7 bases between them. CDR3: CAIRAGTNEKLFF. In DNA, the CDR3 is TGTGCCATCAGGGCAGGGACTAATGAAAAACTGTTTTTT.